This T cell receptor (beta chain) was captured in a study of shared clonotypes between healthy human individuals (dated by TCRdb to 2020 to 2022). With respect to the entire study: The cohort included three men and a couple of women between 18 and 49 years of age. The study deeply sequenced blood TCR repertoires of five healthy adults to estimate repertoire size and the extent of clonotype sharing between individuals. Libraries were prepared and TCR repertoires were sequenced by different laboratories using diverse techniques, in order to increase sequencing depth and limit assay-specific biases. Between about 0.85 and 9.5 billion PBMCs per donor were obtained by leukapheresis. Broad study findings and their caveats: Pairwise subsampling indicated that sequencing depth was expected to affect the degree of clonotype sharing among donors. Because the study included only a small number of donors, the genetic and exposure-history diversity represented was limited. Sampling was limited to blood, and TCR repertoires in tissue likely differ from TCR repertoires in blood.

TCR CDR3 regions were amplified from genomic DNA by multiplex PCR using the deep immunoSEQ assay. For each cell subset, the extracted genomic DNA was distributed evenly across all wells of several immunoSEQ 96-well plates, and each plate served as one replicate. For unsorted PBMC, each replicate PCR was loaded with 300 ng genomic DNA, equivalent to approximately 33,000 T cell genomes. Unsorted PBMC genomic DNA was sequenced across ten immunoSEQ deep assay plates. The purified libraries were quantified using a Qubit 3.0 fluorometer, sized with a Bioanalyzer 2100, and then quantified again using the KAPA Library Quantification kit. A separate single-read 150-cycle Illumina NextSeq 550 flow cell was used to sequence each immunoSEQ 96-well plate. The authors' analysis ran thus. Because only junctional sequences without quality scores were contained in the immunoSEQ output, filtering matching that applied to full-length reads could not be performed. Sequences were annotated with PyIR, a Python wrapper for IgBLAST v1.9, using IMGT germline references to assign V/J genes and CDR3. Reads were filtered out if the reads had weak V/J assignments (E-value above 1e-6), no CDR3, stop codons, out-of-frame junctions, or ambiguous translated residues. V3J clonotypes were defined as sequences sharing the same inferred V gene, J gene, and CDR3 amino acid sequence. Percentage overlap between repertoires was computed as shared unique clonotypes divided by the size of the smaller repertoire. RTK rarefaction, the Chao1 estimator, and Recon v2.1 estimates of unobserved clonotypes were used to assess repertoire richness. The table comes from immuneACCESS by way of TCRdb, which keeps in-frame sequences with V and J called. Part of the clones is missing from these tables; in studies checked, under half for an unresolved V gene and the rest for unknown reasons. V and J calls and clone size are given by that table; D and trimming were obtained from the DNA. The sample profile shows fewer than 600,000 clones; around 75% of them were found once. The ten largest clonotypes hold 13% of the sample.

The CDR3 numbers 14 residues from cysteine through phenylalanine. CDR3 DNA only is kept here, 42 bases in frame from base 1. The germline V gene yields SGHRS for CDR1 and YFSETQ for CDR2. Trimming removed 4 bases from V and 9 bases from J; the gene matches leave 6 bases unexplained. The donors were healthy, HIV-negative adults with no recently reported acute infections or vaccinations. Only Caucasian adults living in Nashville, Tennessee, USA were represented among the donors. In the unsorted samples, 90 million or so PBMCs were counted, and genomic DNA was extracted using the QIAamp DNA Blood Mini kit. After blood collection by leukapheresis, PBMCs were isolated using Ficoll-Histopaque density gradient centrifugation and then cryopreserved in the vapor phase of liquid nitrogen. In the case of this clone: Its antigen is currently not known. No base-level quality is on record; no much larger clone is a single base apart.

Sequenced input: PBMCs. This clonotype was sampled from a middle-aged woman in good health. Some clones in this sample may be carry-over from other donors' samples. Recombination connected TRBV5-1 to TRBJ2-7, with 14 junctional bases fitting TRBD2. Read as DNA, the sequence is TGCGCCAGCAGCCCGGGACTAGCGGGAGAAGGGCAGTACTTC. Its product reads: CASSPGLAGEGQYF.